A selection of T cell receptor beta chains follows, all from one sample in a study of identical twins. TCRdb ran MiXCR on the 5' RACE reads and lists one entry per CDR3 protein. The sample has about 150,000 distinct CDR3 sequences; around 3.4% are singletons. The sequenced sample was memory T cells sorted from blood. The receptors derive from a man younger than 30 in good health. Each CDR3 is given with its conserved first and last residue. A D gene is named only where the DNA matches it firmly. Expanded clones get a size class; other rows say once, few or many, or leave the size out.

TRBV18,TRBJ2-2,many,-,CASSSGTLNTGELFF,TGTGCCAGCTCATCCGGGACCCTGAACACCGGGGAGCTGTTTTTT
TRBV6-6,TRBJ2-5,many,-,CASSYDETQYF,TGTGCCAGCAGTTATGATGAGACCCAGTACTTC
TRBV7-2,TRBJ2-3,many,-,CASTIPRQDTQYF,TGTGCCAGCACCATCCCCCGGCAAGATACGCAGTATTTT
TRBV7-8,TRBJ2-1,many,-,CASSLLKVAQFF,TGTGCCAGCAGCTTATTAAAAGTCGCGCAGTTCTTC
TRBV4-3,TRBJ2-5,many,TRBD1,CASSPTGQGAYETQYF,TGCGCCAGCAGCCCCACGGGACAGGGGGCATATGAGACCCAGTACTTC
TRBV19,TRBJ2-3,many,-,CASSITSNTDTQYF,TGTGCCAGTAGTATTACGTCCAACACAGATACGCAGTATTTT
TRBV9,TRBJ2-5,few,-,CASSVGIEETQYF,TGTGCCAGCAGCGTAGGAATAGAAGAGACCCAGTACTTC
TRBV7-8,TRBJ1-2,many,-,CASSLAARTGDYGYTF,TGTGCCAGCAGCTTAGCGGCCCGGACGGGAGACTATGGCTACACCTTC
TRBV7-2,TRBJ1-2,many,-,CASSPEQGGYTF,TGTGCCAGCAGCCCAGAACAGGGCGGCTACACCTTC
TRBV2,TRBJ2-3,many,-,CASSEGLHTDTQYF,TGTGCCAGCAGTGAGGGCCTCCACACAGATACGCAGTATTTT
TRBV11-2,TRBJ1-4,-,TRBD1,CASSLRGTGGEKLFF,TGTGCCAGCAGCTTAAGAGGGACAGGCGGGGAAAAACTGTTTTTT
TRBV7-2,TRBJ2-7,many,-,CASSFADDGGSYEQYF,TGTGCCAGCAGCTTCGCTGATGATGGGGGCTCCTACGAGCAGTACTTC
TRBV5-1,TRBJ2-2,many,-,CASSYQVPGELFF,TGCGCCAGCAGCTACCAGGTTCCCGGGGAGCTGTTTTTT
TRBV27,TRBJ2-1,many,TRBD2,CASTGGGGTFYNEQFF,TGTGCCAGCACCGGGGGGGGCGGGACTTTTTACAATGAGCAGTTCTTC
TRBV28,TRBJ2-5,few,TRBD1,CASNLDRRRETQYF,TGTGCCAGCAACTTGGACAGGAGGAGGGAGACCCAGTACTTC
TRBV7-3,TRBJ2-3,many,-,CASSFGRGGDTQYF,TGTGCCAGCAGCTTTGGACGGGGCGGGGATACGCAGTATTTT
TRBV20-1,TRBJ2-5,-,-,CSASVAATLGETQYF,TGCAGTGCTAGCGTTGCGGCCACTCTGGGGGAGACCCAGTACTTC
TRBV7-9,TRBJ1-2,many,-,CASSAGANYGYTF,TGTGCCAGCAGCGCAGGTGCTAACTATGGCTACACCTTC
TRBV11-2,TRBJ2-4,many,-,CASSLSPGTSFDSRNIQYF,TGTGCCAGCAGCTTATCCCCGGGCACATCCTTCGACAGCCGAAACATTCAGTACTTC
TRBV3-1,TRBJ2-7,many,-,CASSPRGPYEQYF,TGTGCCAGCAGCCCACGGGGCCCCTACGAGCAGTACTTC
TRBV20-1,TRBJ2-7,-,TRBD2,CSASGGTYEQYF,TGCAGTGCTAGCGGGGGGACCTACGAGCAGTACTTC
TRBV7-2,TRBJ2-2,many,-,CARGSSNTGELFF,TGTGCCCGGGGCAGCTCGAACACCGGGGAGCTGTTTTTT
TRBV20-1,TRBJ1-5,many,-,CSARASTDLSNQPQHF,TGCAGTGCTAGAGCCAGTACAGATTTAAGCAATCAGCCCCAGCATTTT
TRBV7-3,TRBJ2-3,-,-,CASSPGTISTDTQYF,TGTGCCAGCAGCCCAGGGACGATTTCCACAGATACGCAGTATTTT
TRBV20-1,TRBJ2-1,many,-,CSARERPRGYLDNEQFF,TGCAGTGCTAGAGAGCGTCCACGAGGTTATCTCGACAATGAGCAGTTCTTC
TRBV6-5,TRBJ2-1,many,TRBD2,CASSYLTSGTYNEQFF,TGTGCCAGCAGTTACTTGACTAGCGGGACCTACAATGAGCAGTTCTTC
TRBV12-3/TRBV12-4,TRBJ2-2,many,-,CASNLGDGEGELFF,TGTGCCAGCAACTTAGGGGACGGGGAAGGGGAGCTGTTTTTT
TRBV14,TRBJ2-2,many,TRBD2,CASSHRLAVNTGELFF,TGTGCCAGCAGCCACAGACTAGCGGTGAACACCGGGGAGCTGTTTTTT
TRBV5-1,TRBJ2-5,many,TRBD1,CASSLAGGQQRETQYF,TGCGCCAGCAGCTTGGCAGGGGGTCAACAAAGGGAGACCCAGTACTTC
TRBV12-3/TRBV12-4,TRBJ2-3,many,TRBD2,CASSPGTSGSWDTQYF,TGTGCCAGCAGTCCTGGGACTAGCGGGAGCTGGGATACGCAGTATTTT
TRBV2,TRBJ2-2,many,TRBD2,CASSPAGDPPGELFF,TGTGCCAGCAGTCCTGCGGGAGATCCTCCCGGGGAGCTGTTTTTT
TRBV20-1,TRBJ2-6,-,-,CSASPNLLSGANVLTF,TGCAGTGCTAGTCCAAACTTACTCTCTGGGGCCAACGTCCTGACTTTC
TRBV7-2,TRBJ1-1,-,TRBD1,CASSSRQGLDAFF,TGTGCCAGCAGCTCTCGACAGGGCTTGGATGCTTTCTTT
TRBV30,TRBJ2-1,few,TRBD2,CAWTGGTSGYNEQFF,TGTGCCTGGACTGGAGGGACTAGCGGGTACAATGAGCAGTTCTTC
TRBV7-2,TRBJ2-5,many,-,CASSFGNRGQTQYF,TGTGCCAGCAGCTTCGGGAACCGAGGCCAGACCCAGTACTTC